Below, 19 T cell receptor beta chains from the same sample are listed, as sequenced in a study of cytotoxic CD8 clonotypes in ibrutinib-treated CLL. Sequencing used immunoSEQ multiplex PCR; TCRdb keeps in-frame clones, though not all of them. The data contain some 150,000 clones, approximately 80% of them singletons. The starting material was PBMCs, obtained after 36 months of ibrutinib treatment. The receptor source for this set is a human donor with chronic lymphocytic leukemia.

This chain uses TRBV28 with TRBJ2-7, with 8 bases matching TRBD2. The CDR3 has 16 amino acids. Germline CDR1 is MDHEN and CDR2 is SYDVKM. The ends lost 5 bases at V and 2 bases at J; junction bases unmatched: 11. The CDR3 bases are TGTGCCAGCAGTATCCCTTGGCGGGGGGTGCCCTACGAGCAGTACTTC. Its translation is CASSIPWRGVPYEQYF. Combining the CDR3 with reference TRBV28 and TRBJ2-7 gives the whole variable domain DVKVTQSSRYLVKRTGEKVFLECVQDMDHENMFWYRQDPGLGLRLIYFSYDVKMKEKGDIPEGYSVSREKKERFSLILESASTNQTSMYLCASSIPWRGVPYEQYFGPGTRLTVT.

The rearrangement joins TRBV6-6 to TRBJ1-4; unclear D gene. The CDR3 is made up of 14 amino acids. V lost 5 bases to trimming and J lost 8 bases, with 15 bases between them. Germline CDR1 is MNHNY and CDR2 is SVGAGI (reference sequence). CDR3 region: CASSRARLREKLFF. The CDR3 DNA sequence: TGTGCCAGCAGTAGAGCCAGGTTGAGAGAAAAACTGTTTTTT.

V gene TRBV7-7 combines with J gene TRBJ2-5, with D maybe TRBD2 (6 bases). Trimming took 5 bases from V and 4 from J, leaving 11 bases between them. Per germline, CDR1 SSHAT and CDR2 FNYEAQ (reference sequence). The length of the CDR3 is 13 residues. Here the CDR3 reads CASSMGGGETQYF. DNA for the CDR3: TGTGCCAGCAGCATGGGGGGTGGAGAGACCCAGTACTTC. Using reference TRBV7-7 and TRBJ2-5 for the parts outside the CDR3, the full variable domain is GAGVSQSPRYKVTKRGQDVTLRCDPISSHATLYWYQQALGQGPEFLTYFNYEAQPDKSGLPSDRFSAERPEGSISTLTIQRTEQRDSAMYRCASSMGGGETQYFGPGTRLLVL.

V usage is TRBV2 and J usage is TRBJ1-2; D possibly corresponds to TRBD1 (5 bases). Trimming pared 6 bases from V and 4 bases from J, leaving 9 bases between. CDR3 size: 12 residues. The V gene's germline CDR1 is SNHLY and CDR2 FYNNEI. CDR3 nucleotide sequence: TGTGCCAGCAGAGAGGGACGCTATGGCTACACCTTC. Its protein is CASREGRYGYTF.

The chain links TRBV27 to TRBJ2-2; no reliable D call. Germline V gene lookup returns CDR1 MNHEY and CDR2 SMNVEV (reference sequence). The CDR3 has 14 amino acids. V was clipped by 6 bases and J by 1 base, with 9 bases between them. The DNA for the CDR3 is TGTGCCAGCAGGGCGGTGGGGAACACCGGGGAGCTGTTTTTT. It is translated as CASRAVGNTGELFF.

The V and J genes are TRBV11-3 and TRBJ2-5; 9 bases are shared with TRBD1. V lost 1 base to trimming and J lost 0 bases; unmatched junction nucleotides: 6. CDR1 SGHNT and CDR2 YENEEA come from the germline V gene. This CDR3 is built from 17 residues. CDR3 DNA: TGTGCCAGCAGCTTAGGGACCGGGACAGGGTACCAAGAGACCCAGTACTTC. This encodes CASSLGTGTGYQETQYF. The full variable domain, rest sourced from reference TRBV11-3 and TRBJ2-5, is EAGVVQSPRYKIIEKKQPVAFWCNPISGHNTLYWYLQNLGQGPELLIRYENEEAVDDSQLPKDRFSAERLKGVDSTLKIQPAELGDSAVYLCASSLGTGTGYQETQYFGPGTRLLVL.

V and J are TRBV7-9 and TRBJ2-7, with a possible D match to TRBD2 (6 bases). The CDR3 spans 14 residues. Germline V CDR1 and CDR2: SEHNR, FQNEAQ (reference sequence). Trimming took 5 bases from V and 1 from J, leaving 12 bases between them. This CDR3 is CASSKGTVSYEQYF. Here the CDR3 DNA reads TGTGCCAGCAGCAAAGGGACTGTGTCCTACGAGCAGTACTTC.

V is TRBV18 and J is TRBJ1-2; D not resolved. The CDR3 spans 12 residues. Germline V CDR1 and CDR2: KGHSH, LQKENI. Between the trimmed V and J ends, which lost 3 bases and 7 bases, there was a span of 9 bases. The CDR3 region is CASSPVVGGYTF. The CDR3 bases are TGTGCCAGCTCACCCGTGGTAGGTGGCTACACCTTC.

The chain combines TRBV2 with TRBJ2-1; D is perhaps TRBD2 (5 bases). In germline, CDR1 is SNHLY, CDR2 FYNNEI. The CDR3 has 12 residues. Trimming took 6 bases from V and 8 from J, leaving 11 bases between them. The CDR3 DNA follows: TGTGCCAGCAGGGTGATGAGGGATGAGCAGTTCTTC. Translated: CASRVMRDEQFF.

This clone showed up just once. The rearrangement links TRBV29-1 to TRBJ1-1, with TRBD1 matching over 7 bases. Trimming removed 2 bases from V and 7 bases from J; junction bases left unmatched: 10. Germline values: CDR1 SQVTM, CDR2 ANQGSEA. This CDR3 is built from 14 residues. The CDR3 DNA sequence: TGCAGCGTTGAAAAGGGGGCCCTAGGCGGTGAAGCTTTCTTT. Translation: CSVEKGALGGEAFF.

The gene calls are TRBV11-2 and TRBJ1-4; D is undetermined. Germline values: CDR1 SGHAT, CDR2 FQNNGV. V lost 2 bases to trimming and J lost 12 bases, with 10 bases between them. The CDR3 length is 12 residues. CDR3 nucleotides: TGTGCCAGCAGCTTACTAGCCGGAGAACTGTTTTTT. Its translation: CASSLLAGELFF. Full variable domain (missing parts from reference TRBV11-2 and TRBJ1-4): EAGVAQSPRYKIIEKRQSVAFWCNPISGHATLYWYQQILGQGPKLLIQFQNNGVVDDSQLPKDRFSAERLKGVDSTLKIQPAKLEDSAVYLCASSLLAGELFFGSGTQLSVL.

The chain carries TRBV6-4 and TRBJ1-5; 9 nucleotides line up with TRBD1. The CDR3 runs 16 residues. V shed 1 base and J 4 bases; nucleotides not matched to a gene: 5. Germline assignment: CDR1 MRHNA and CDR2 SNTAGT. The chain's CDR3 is CASSDYGTGQNQPQHF. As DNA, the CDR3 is TGTGCCAGCAGTGACTACGGGACAGGGCAAAATCAGCCCCAGCATTTT.

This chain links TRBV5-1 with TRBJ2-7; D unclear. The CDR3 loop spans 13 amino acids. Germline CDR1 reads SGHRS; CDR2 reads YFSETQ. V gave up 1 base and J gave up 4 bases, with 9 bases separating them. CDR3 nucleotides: TGCGCCAGCAGCTTGTCCAGGAGATACGAGCAGTACTTC. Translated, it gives CASSLSRRYEQYF. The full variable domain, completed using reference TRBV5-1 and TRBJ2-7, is KAGVTQTPRYLIKTRGQQVTLSCSPISGHRSVSWYQQTPGQGLQFLFEYFSETQRNKGNFPGRFSGRQFSNSRSEMNVSTLELGDSALYLCASSLSRRYEQYFGPGTRLTVT.

For the CDR3, the DNA is TGCGCCAGCGGACGGGGGCCCCCCTACAATGAGCAGTTCTTC. Translated, it gives CASGRGPPYNEQFF. V and J are TRBV5-1 and TRBJ2-1; D is tentatively TRBD1 or TRBD2 (6 bases each). CDR3 length: 14 residues. Trimming removed 7 bases at V and 2 bases at J, with 13 bases between. In germline, CDR1 is SGHRS, CDR2 YFSETQ. The complete variable domain, with remaining parts taken from reference TRBV5-1 and TRBJ2-1, reads KAGVTQTPRYLIKTRGQQVTLSCSPISGHRSVSWYQQTPGQGLQFLFEYFSETQRNKGNFPGRFSGRQFSNSRSEMNVSTLELGDSALYLCASGRGPPYNEQFFGPGTRLTVL.

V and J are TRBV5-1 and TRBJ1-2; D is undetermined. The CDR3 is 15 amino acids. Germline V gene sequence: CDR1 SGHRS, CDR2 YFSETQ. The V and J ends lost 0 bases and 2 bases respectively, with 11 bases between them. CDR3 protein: CASSLVPHENYGYTF. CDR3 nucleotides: TGCGCCAGCAGCTTGGTCCCTCACGAAAACTATGGCTACACCTTC.

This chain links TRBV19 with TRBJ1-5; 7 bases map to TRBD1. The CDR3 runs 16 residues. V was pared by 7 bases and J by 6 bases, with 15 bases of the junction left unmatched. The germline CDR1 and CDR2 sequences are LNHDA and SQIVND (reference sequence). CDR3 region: CASTPGQESWTQPQHF. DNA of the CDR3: TGTGCCAGTACCCCAGGACAGGAGTCTTGGACTCAGCCCCAGCATTTT.

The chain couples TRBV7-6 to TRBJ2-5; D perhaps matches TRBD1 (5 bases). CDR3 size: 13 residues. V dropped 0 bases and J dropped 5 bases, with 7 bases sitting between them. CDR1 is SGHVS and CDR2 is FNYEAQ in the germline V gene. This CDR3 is CASSLARVETQYF. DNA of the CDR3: TGTGCCAGCAGCTTAGCCAGGGTGGAGACCCAGTACTTC.

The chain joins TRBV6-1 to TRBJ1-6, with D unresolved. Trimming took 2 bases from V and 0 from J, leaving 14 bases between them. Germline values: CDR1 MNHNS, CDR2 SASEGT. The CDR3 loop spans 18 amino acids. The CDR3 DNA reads TGTGCCAGCAGTGAAATTGGGCAGGAAAGCTCCTATAATTCACCCCTCCACTTT. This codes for CASSEIGQESSYNSPLHF.

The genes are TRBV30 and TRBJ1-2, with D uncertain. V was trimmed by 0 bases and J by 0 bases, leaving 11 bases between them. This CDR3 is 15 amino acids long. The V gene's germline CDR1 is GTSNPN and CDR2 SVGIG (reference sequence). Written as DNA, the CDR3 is TGTGCCTGGAGTGTAGGCAGACTTACTAACTATGGCTACACCTTC. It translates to CAWSVGRLTNYGYTF.